The rows below give T cell receptor beta chains drawn from one sample of a study of cytomegalovirus exposure and HLA in healthy donors. Profiling relied on immunoSEQ multiplex PCR, and the TCRdb table lists in-frame clones only, not all of them. The table includes 70,000 to 95,000 clones, roughly 79% detected once. Specimen: PBMCs. These receptor sequences come from a man aged 35-49 years in good health and CMV-seronegative. Each CDR3 is given with its conserved first and last residue. The order of the fields is D gene, V gene, CDR3 length, J gene, clone size, CDR3 protein, CDR3 DNA. D genes are given only for firm matches. For some rows the clone size is stated as once, few or many, or as a class when expanded; others skip it.

D gene: .; V gene: TRBV4-3; CDR3 length: 15; J gene: TRBJ1-2; clone size: once; CDR3 protein: CASSQEEGRVYGYTF; CDR3 DNA: TGCGCCAGCAGCCAAGAAGAGGGAAGGGTTTATGGCTACACCTTC
D gene: TRBD2; V gene: TRBV7-3; CDR3 length: 15; J gene: TRBJ2-1; clone size: .; CDR3 protein: CASSSFSGRGHEQFF; CDR3 DNA: TGTGCCAGCAGCTCCTTCAGCGGGAGAGGCCATGAGCAGTTCTTC
D gene: TRBD2; V gene: TRBV19; CDR3 length: 15; J gene: TRBJ2-1; clone size: .; CDR3 protein: CASSKTSGGYNEQFF; CDR3 DNA: TGTGCCAGTAGTAAGACTAGCGGGGGATACAATGAGCAGTTCTTC
D gene: .; V gene: TRBV2; CDR3 length: 13; J gene: TRBJ2-2; clone size: .; CDR3 protein: CASGALDTGELFF; CDR3 DNA: TGTGCCAGCGGAGCCTTGGACACCGGGGAGCTGTTTTTT
D gene: TRBD2; V gene: TRBV12-5; CDR3 length: 16; J gene: TRBJ2-1; clone size: .; CDR3 protein: CASGLGTGLAYNEQFF; CDR3 DNA: TGTGCTAGTGGTTTGGGTACGGGACTAGCGTACAATGAGCAGTTCTTC
D gene: .; V gene: TRBV7-9; CDR3 length: 15; J gene: TRBJ2-5; clone size: .; CDR3 protein: CASSQYDRGGETQYF; CDR3 DNA: TGTGCCAGCAGCCAATACGACAGGGGAGGGGAGACCCAGTACTTC
D gene: .; V gene: TRBV11-2; CDR3 length: 15; J gene: TRBJ1-5; clone size: .; CDR3 protein: CASSLGGGAHQPQHF; CDR3 DNA: TGTGCCAGCAGCTTAGGGGGCGGGGCTCATCAGCCCCAGCATTTT
D gene: .; V gene: TRBV5-1; CDR3 length: 13; J gene: TRBJ2-1; clone size: .; CDR3 protein: CASSPNQAGEQFF; CDR3 DNA: TGCGCCAGCAGCCCGAACCAGGCTGGTGAGCAGTTCTTC
D gene: TRBD1; V gene: TRBV6-5; CDR3 length: 15; J gene: TRBJ2-2; clone size: .; CDR3 protein: CASNPGQTGTGELFF; CDR3 DNA: TGTGCCAGCAACCCGGGACAGACGGGCACCGGGGAGCTGTTTTTT
D gene: .; V gene: TRBV9; CDR3 length: 13; J gene: TRBJ1-5; clone size: .; CDR3 protein: CASSMGPNQPQHF; CDR3 DNA: TGTGCCAGCAGCATGGGGCCCAATCAGCCCCAGCATTTT
D gene: .; V gene: TRBV4-2; CDR3 length: 14; J gene: TRBJ2-7; clone size: .; CDR3 protein: CASSQEVTSYEQYF; CDR3 DNA: TGTGCCAGCAGCCAAGAAGTCACTTCGTACGAGCAGTACTTC
D gene: TRBD1; V gene: TRBV5-1; CDR3 length: 14; J gene: TRBJ2-7; clone size: .; CDR3 protein: CASSWGQGSHEQYF; CDR3 DNA: TGCGCCAGCAGCTGGGGACAGGGGTCACACGAGCAGTACTTC
D gene: TRBD1; V gene: TRBV2; CDR3 length: 13; J gene: TRBJ1-2; clone size: .; CDR3 protein: CASTSGTGVGYTF; CDR3 DNA: TGTGCCAGCACCTCCGGGACAGGGGTAGGCTACACCTTC
D gene: .; V gene: TRBV6-5; CDR3 length: 12; J gene: TRBJ2-1; clone size: .; CDR3 protein: CASRPQGYEQFF; CDR3 DNA: TGTGCCAGCAGACCACAGGGCTATGAGCAGTTCTTC
D gene: TRBD2; V gene: TRBV6-1; CDR3 length: 15; J gene: TRBJ2-7; clone size: .; CDR3 protein: CASSETPGGVYEQYF; CDR3 DNA: TGTGCCAGCAGTGAAACACCGGGGGGAGTCTACGAGCAGTACTTC
D gene: .; V gene: TRBV19; CDR3 length: 13; J gene: TRBJ2-7; clone size: .; CDR3 protein: CASSTTTEYEQYF; CDR3 DNA: TGTGCCAGTAGTACTACCACTGAATACGAGCAGTACTTC
D gene: .; V gene: TRBV28; CDR3 length: 13; J gene: TRBJ1-2; clone size: .; CDR3 protein: CASSLSTAYGYTF; CDR3 DNA: TGTGCCAGCAGTTTGTCCACTGCCTATGGCTACACCTTC
D gene: .; V gene: TRBV27; CDR3 length: 14; J gene: TRBJ1-1; clone size: .; CDR3 protein: CASSLRGGNTEAFF; CDR3 DNA: TGTGCCAGCAGTTTACGGGGTGGAAACACTGAAGCTTTCTTT
D gene: .; V gene: TRBV30; CDR3 length: 15; J gene: TRBJ1-1; clone size: .; CDR3 protein: CAFAPSTAMNTEAFF; CDR3 DNA: TGTGCCTTTGCCCCTTCGACAGCTATGAACACTGAAGCTTTCTTT
D gene: TRBD1; V gene: TRBV9; CDR3 length: 16; J gene: TRBJ2-7; clone size: once; CDR3 protein: CASSARPGGGNYEQYF; CDR3 DNA: TGTGCCAGCAGCGCTAGACCAGGGGGCGGCAACTACGAGCAGTACTTC
D gene: TRBD2; V gene: TRBV19; CDR3 length: 16; J gene: TRBJ2-7; clone size: once; CDR3 protein: CASSRLAGLNRYEQYF; CDR3 DNA: TGTGCCAGCTCGAGACTAGCGGGATTGAATCGCTACGAGCAGTACTTC
D gene: .; V gene: TRBV6-1; CDR3 length: 14; J gene: TRBJ1-5; clone size: .; CDR3 protein: CASSDRSLVQPQHF; CDR3 DNA: TGTGCCAGCAGTGACCGTAGTTTGGTACAGCCCCAGCATTTT
D gene: TRBD2; V gene: TRBV5-1; CDR3 length: 17; J gene: TRBJ2-2; clone size: .; CDR3 protein: CASSSWAGGPNTGELFF; CDR3 DNA: TGCGCCAGCAGCTCCTGGGCGGGAGGTCCGAACACCGGGGAGCTGTTTTTT
D gene: .; V gene: TRBV6-5; CDR3 length: 15; J gene: TRBJ2-7; clone size: .; CDR3 protein: CASRRHRDRTYEQYF; CDR3 DNA: TGTGCCAGCAGGAGACACAGGGATAGAACCTACGAGCAGTACTTC
D gene: .; V gene: TRBV7-2; CDR3 length: 15; J gene: TRBJ2-1; clone size: .; CDR3 protein: CASSSVWLVGDEQFF; CDR3 DNA: TGTGCCAGCAGCTCCGTGTGGTTAGTAGGGGATGAGCAGTTCTTC
D gene: .; V gene: TRBV6-1; CDR3 length: 13; J gene: TRBJ1-5; clone size: few; CDR3 protein: CASSETRGQPQHF; CDR3 DNA: TGTGCCAGCAGTGAGACAAGGGGACAGCCCCAGCATTTT
D gene: TRBD2; V gene: TRBV7-9; CDR3 length: 15; J gene: TRBJ2-7; clone size: .; CDR3 protein: CSSSRDGGGTYEQYF; CDR3 DNA: TGTTCCAGCAGCCGGGATGGGGGGGGAACCTACGAGCAGTACTTC